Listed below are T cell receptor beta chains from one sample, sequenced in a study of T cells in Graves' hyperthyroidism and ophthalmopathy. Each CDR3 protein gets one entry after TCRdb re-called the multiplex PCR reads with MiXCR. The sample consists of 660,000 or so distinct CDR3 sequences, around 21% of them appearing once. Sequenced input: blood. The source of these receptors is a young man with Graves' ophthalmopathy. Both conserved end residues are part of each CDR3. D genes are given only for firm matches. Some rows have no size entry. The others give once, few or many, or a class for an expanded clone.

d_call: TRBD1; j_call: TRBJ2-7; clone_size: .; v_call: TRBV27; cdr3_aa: CASSLWDSSPGEQYF; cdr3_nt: TGTGCCAGCAGTTTATGGGACAGCTCCCCCGGGGAGCAGTACTTC
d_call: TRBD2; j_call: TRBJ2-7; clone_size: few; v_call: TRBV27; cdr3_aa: CASSLSGRAGEQYF; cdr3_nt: TGTGCCAGCAGTTTAAGCGGGAGGGCCGGCGAGCAGTACTTC
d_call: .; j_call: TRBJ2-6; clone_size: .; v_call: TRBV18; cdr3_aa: CASSPSTGAGANVLTF; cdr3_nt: TGTGCCAGCTCACCATCTACCGGTGCTGGGGCCAACGTCCTGACTTTC
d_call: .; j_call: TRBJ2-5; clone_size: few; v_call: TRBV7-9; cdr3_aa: CASSVESWEWGETQYF; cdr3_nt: TGTGCCAGCAGCGTGGAATCGTGGGAGTGGGGAGAGACCCAGTACTTC
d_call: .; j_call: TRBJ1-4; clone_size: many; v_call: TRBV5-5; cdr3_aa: CASSLFGGTATNEKLFF; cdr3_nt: TGTGCCAGCAGCTTGTTTGGGGGTACAGCAACTAATGAAAAACTGTTTTTT
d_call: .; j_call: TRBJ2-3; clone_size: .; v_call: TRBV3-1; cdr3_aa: CASSQSSAATDTQYF; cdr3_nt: TGTGCCAGCAGCCAGTCCAGCGCTGCCACAGATACGCAGTATTTT
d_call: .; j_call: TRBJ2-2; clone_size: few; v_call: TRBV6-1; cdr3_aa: CASSPGVYLGRELFF; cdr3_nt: TGTGCCAGCAGTCCCGGGGTTTACTTGGGCCGGGAGCTGTTTTTT
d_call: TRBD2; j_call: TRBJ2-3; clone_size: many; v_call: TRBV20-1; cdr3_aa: CSADGREATDTQYF; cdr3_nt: TGCAGTGCAGACGGGCGGGAGGCCACAGATACGCAGTATTTT
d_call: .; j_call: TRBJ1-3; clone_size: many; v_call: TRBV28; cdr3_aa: CASSDRGWIGNTIYF; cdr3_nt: TGTGCCAGCAGTGACCGGGGTTGGATTGGAAACACCATATATTTT
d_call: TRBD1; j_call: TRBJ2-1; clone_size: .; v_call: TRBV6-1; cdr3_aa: CASSPQGALHNEQFF; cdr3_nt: TGTGCCAGCAGTCCCCAGGGGGCACTTCACAATGAGCAGTTCTTC
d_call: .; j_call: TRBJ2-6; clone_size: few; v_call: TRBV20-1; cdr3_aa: CSASLGQVSGANVLTF; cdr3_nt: TGCAGTGCTAGTTTAGGGCAGGTCTCTGGGGCCAACGTCCTGACTTTC
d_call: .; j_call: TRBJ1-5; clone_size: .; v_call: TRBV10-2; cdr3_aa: CASSESGGDHQPQHF; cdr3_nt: TGCGCCAGCAGTGAGTCGGGGGGGGATCATCAGCCCCAGCATTTT
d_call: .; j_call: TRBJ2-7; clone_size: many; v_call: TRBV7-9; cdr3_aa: CASSFNSYEQYF; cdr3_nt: TGTGCCAGCAGCTTCAACTCCTACGAGCAGTACTTC
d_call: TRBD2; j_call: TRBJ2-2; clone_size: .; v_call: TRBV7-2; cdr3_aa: CASSFLAGLNTGELFF; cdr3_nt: TGTGCCAGCAGCTTCCTAGCGGGCCTGAACACCGGGGAGCTGTTTTTT
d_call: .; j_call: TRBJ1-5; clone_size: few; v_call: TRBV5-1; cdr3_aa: CASSLGEIQGNMNQPQHF; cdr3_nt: TGCGCCAGCAGCTTGGGCGAAATACAGGGTAATATGAATCAGCCCCAGCATTTT
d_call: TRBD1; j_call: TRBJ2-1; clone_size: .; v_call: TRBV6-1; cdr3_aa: CASSETGGPNEQFF; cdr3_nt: TGTGCCAGCAGTGAGACAGGGGGCCCAAATGAGCAGTTCTTC
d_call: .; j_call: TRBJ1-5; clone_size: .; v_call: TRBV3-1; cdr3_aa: CASSQGAGNRPQHF; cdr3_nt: TGTGCCAGCAGCCAGGGGGCAGGCAATCGGCCCCAGCATTTT
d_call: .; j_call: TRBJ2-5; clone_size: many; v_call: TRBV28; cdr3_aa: CGGVLFPQSQETQYF; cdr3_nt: TGTGGCGGAGTACTTTTCCCACAGTCGCAAGAGACCCAGTACTTC
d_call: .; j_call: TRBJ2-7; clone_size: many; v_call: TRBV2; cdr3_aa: CASRGADFYEQYF; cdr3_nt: TGTGCCAGCAGAGGGGCAGATTTTTACGAGCAGTACTTC
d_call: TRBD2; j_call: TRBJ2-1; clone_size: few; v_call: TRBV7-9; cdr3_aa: CASSSTSGRTREQFF; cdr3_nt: TGTGCCAGCAGCTCGACTAGCGGGAGAACGCGAGAGCAGTTCTTC
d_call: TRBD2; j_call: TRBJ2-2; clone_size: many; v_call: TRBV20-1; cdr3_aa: CSASGLAGEGTGELFF; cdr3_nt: TGCAGTGCTTCGGGACTAGCGGGAGAAGGCACCGGGGAGCTGTTTTTT
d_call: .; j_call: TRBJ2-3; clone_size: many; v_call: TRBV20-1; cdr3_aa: CSAWGETTQYF; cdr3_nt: TGCAGTGCCTGGGGGGAGACCACGCAGTATTTT
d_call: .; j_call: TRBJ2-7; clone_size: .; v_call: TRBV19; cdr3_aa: CASRSQGFEQYF; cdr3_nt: TGTGCCAGTAGGAGCCAGGGGTTCGAGCAGTACTTC
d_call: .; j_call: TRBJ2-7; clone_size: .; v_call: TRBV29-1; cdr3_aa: CSVEDGRGEQYF; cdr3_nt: TGCAGCGTTGAAGATGGGAGAGGGGAGCAGTACTTC
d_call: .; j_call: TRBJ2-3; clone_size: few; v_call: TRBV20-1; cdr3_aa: CSARGSLDTQYF; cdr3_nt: TGCAGTGCTAGAGGATCACTGGATACGCAGTATTTT
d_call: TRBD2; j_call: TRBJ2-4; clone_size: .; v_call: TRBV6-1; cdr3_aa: CASSLQLAGGPGKNIQYF; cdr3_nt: TGTGCCAGCAGTCTTCAACTAGCGGGAGGGCCGGGCAAAAACATTCAGTACTTC
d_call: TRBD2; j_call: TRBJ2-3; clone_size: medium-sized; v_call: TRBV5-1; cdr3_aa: CASSFTLAGGADTQYF; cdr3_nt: TGCGCCAGCAGCTTCACACTAGCGGGAGGTGCAGATACGCAGTATTTT
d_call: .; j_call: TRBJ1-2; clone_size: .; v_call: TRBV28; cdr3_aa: CASSPYSGASGYGYTF; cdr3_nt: TGTGCCAGCAGTCCTTATTCCGGGGCCTCAGGCTATGGCTACACCTTC
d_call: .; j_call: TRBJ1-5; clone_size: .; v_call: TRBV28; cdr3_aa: CASSYGSTQPQHF; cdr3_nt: TGTGCCAGCAGTTACGGAAGCACGCAGCCCCAGCATTTT
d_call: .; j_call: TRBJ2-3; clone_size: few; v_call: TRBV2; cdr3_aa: CASSELGGNADTQYF; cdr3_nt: TGTGCCAGCAGTGAACTAGGAGGGAACGCAGATACGCAGTATTTT
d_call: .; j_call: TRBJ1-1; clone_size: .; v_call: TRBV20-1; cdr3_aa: CSASISLNTEAFF; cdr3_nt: TGCAGTGCCTCCATATCGTTGAACACTGAAGCTTTCTTT
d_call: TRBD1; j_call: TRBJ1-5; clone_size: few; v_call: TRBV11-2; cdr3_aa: CASSARRGDAPQPQHF; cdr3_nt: TGTGCCAGCAGCGCACGCAGGGGGGATGCGCCTCAGCCCCAGCATTTT
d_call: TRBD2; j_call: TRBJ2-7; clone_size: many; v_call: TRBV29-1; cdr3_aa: CSVGGRGPPEQYF; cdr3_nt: TGCAGCGTTGGCGGGAGAGGACCACCGGAGCAGTACTTC
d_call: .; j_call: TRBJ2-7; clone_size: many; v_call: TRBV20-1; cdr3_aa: CSASGADSYEQYF; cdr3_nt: TGCAGTGCTAGCGGGGCAGACTCCTACGAGCAGTACTTC
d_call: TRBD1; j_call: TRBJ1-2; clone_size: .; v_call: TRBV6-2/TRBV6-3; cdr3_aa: CASSDPGQAYNYGYTF; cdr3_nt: TGTGCCAGCAGTGACCCGGGACAGGCTTATAACTATGGCTACACCTTC
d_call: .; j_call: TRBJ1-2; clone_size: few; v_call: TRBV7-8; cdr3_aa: CASSFVENYGYTF; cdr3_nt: TGTGCCAGCAGCTTCGTAGAAAACTATGGCTACACCTTC